The 6 T cell receptor beta chains presented below share a single source sample, sequenced in a study of post-analysis software for immune sequencing data. What these receptors recognize is not known. Libraries were made from TCR beta cDNA, and they carried unique molecular identifiers. TCRdb itself ran the PCR reads through MiXCR, one entry per CDR3 protein. The table lists about 770,000 distinct CDR3 sequences, approximately 44% of them singletons. Study-wide points: With TRBV5-6, TRBV5-1 and TRBV20-1 included, a handful of TRBV segments were more frequent in patients than in controls.

Sample: blood. The receptors here all came from a girl under 18 with multiple sclerosis.

The CDR3 DNA is TGCGCCAGCAGCAGACGGACAGGGGATACGCAGTATTTT. As protein: CASSRRTGDTQYF. The V and J genes are TRBV5-1 and TRBJ2-3, with 8 bases aligning to TRBD1. The CDR3 has 13 residues. Trimming cost V 4 bases and J 6 bases; bases outside gene matches: 4. Looked up from germline, CDR1 is SGHRS and CDR2 is YFSETQ.

This clonotype appeared a few times. The gene calls are TRBV20-1 and TRBJ2-1; 7 bases match TRBD2. CDR3 length equals 17 residues. Germline V lookup: CDR1 DFQATT, CDR2 SNEGSKA (reference sequence). V dropped 3 bases and J dropped 4; count of bases not matched to a gene: 15. CDR3 amino acids: CSASTDTGLGPYNEQFF. In nucleotides, the CDR3 is TGCAGTGCTAGCACGGACACAGGACTAGGTCCTTACAATGAGCAGTTCTTC.

This chain uses TRBV5-1 with TRBJ2-5, with D possibly called TRBD1 or TRBD2 (5 bases each). CDR3 size: 14 residues. The germline gives CDR1 SGHRS, CDR2 YFSETQ. Trimming pared 0 bases from V and 12 bases from J, leaving 18 bases between. The CDR3 spells CASSLVPGAYEKYF. CDR3 DNA: TGCGCCAGCAGCTTGGTTCCCGGGGCGTACGAGAAGTACTTC.

Remarks on this clonotype: Sequence at one end of the junction differs from germline and may be a read error. The chain carries TRBV7-9 and TRBJ2-6, with D maybe TRBD1 (5 bases). CDR1 and CDR2 (germline): SEHNR, FQNEAQ (reference sequence). CDR3 size: 15 residues. The CDR3 DNA reads as TGTGCCAGCAACTCTTCGGTTTCTGGGGCCAACGTCCGGACTTTC. This sequence encodes CASNSSVSGANVRTF. The whole variable domain, remainder taken from reference TRBV7-9 and TRBJ2-6, is DTGVSQNPRHKITKRGQNVTFRCDPISEHNRLYWYRQTLGQGPEFLTYFQNEAQLEKSRLLSDRFSAERPKGSFSTLEIQRTEQGDSAMYLCASNSSVSGANVRTFGAGSRLTVL.

The CDR3 sequence is CASTGIRAGTEAFF. The CDR3 coding sequence is TGTGCCAGCACGGGTATCAGGGCCGGAACTGAAGCTTTCTTT. V and J are TRBV6-6 and TRBJ1-1; D might be TRBD1 (5 bases). The CDR3 covers 14 residues. Germline CDR1 is MNHNY and CDR2 is SVGAGI (reference sequence). V was pared by 7 bases and J by 5 bases, with 17 bases between.

This clonotype has a handful of counts. This chain links TRBV3-1 with TRBJ2-2; 8 nucleotides agree with TRBD2. The J segment lost 2 bases and the V segment lost 6 bases, leaving 8 bases of the junction unmatched. The germline gives CDR1 LGHDT, CDR2 YNNKEL (reference sequence). The CDR3 has 16 residues. The DNA for the CDR3 is TGTGCCAGCAGTCAAAACCTAGCGGGTAACACCGGGGAGCTGTTTTTT. Amino acid sequence: CASSQNLAGNTGELFF.